Listed below are T cell receptor beta chains from one sample, sequenced in a study of TIL therapy for anti-PD-1-resistant metastatic lung cancer. Libraries were prepared by immunoSEQ multiplex PCR; TCRdb keeps only in-frame clonotypes and omits some of them. The data contain 50,000 to 60,000 clones, 80% to 90% of them singletons. The sequencing here drew on blood, taken at baseline. These receptors all come from a person between 25 and 80 years old with non-small cell lung cancer. CDR3s include the opening cysteine and the closing phenylalanine or tryptophan. The D gene is left open where the match is weak. Size values are once, few and many counts, or a class for expanded clones, and some rows have none.

clone size: .; J gene: TRBJ1-3; V gene: TRBV18; D gene: .; CDR3 protein: CASSPRRGEGNTIYF; CDR3 DNA: TGTGCCAGCTCACCACGGAGGGGCGAGGGAAACACCATATATTTT
clone size: .; J gene: TRBJ2-3; V gene: TRBV7-8; D gene: .; CDR3 protein: CASSLVRVVPDTQYF; CDR3 DNA: TGTGCCAGCAGCTTAGTTAGGGTAGTTCCAGATACGCAGTATTTT
clone size: .; J gene: TRBJ2-7; V gene: TRBV4-1; D gene: .; CDR3 protein: CASRRAPGGDRSYEQYF; CDR3 DNA: TGCGCCAGCAGACGAGCCCCAGGAGGCGATCGCTCCTACGAGCAGTACTTC
clone size: .; J gene: TRBJ2-2; V gene: TRBV27; D gene: TRBD2; CDR3 protein: CASSLGRGGTGELFF; CDR3 DNA: TGTGCCAGCAGTTTGGGGCGGGGGGGCACCGGGGAGCTGTTTTTT
clone size: .; J gene: TRBJ2-5; V gene: TRBV7-2; D gene: .; CDR3 protein: CASSRRGLQETQYF; CDR3 DNA: TGTGCCAGCAGCCGGCGGGGGCTGCAAGAGACCCAGTACTTC
clone size: .; J gene: TRBJ1-3; V gene: TRBV19; D gene: .; CDR3 protein: CASSIQTAPGNTIYF; CDR3 DNA: TGTGCCAGTAGCATACAGACTGCACCTGGAAACACCATATATTTT
clone size: .; J gene: TRBJ1-1; V gene: TRBV29-1; D gene: .; CDR3 protein: CSVEDVPGLNTEAFF; CDR3 DNA: TGCAGCGTTGAAGACGTCCCCGGACTGAACACTGAAGCTTTCTTT
clone size: .; J gene: TRBJ2-2; V gene: TRBV27; D gene: .; CDR3 protein: CASSFGAGTGELFF; CDR3 DNA: TGTGCCAGCAGTTTTGGAGCAGGCACCGGGGAGCTGTTTTTT
clone size: .; J gene: TRBJ2-2; V gene: TRBV28; D gene: TRBD2; CDR3 protein: CASSQTSATGELFF; CDR3 DNA: TGTGCCAGCAGTCAGACTAGCGCCACCGGGGAGCTGTTTTTT
clone size: .; J gene: TRBJ1-5; V gene: TRBV6-5; D gene: .; CDR3 protein: CASSYSMGGGQPQHF; CDR3 DNA: TGTGCCAGCAGTTACTCCATGGGCGGGGGTCAGCCCCAGCATTTT
clone size: .; J gene: TRBJ2-7; V gene: TRBV13; D gene: TRBD1; CDR3 protein: CASSLGTGVIYEQYF; CDR3 DNA: TGTGCCAGCAGCTTAGGGACAGGGGTAATCTACGAGCAGTACTTC
clone size: .; J gene: TRBJ2-1; V gene: TRBV2; D gene: .; CDR3 protein: CASRGGGYEQFF; CDR3 DNA: TGTGCCAGCAGGGGGGGAGGCTATGAGCAGTTCTTC
clone size: .; J gene: TRBJ2-5; V gene: TRBV7-2; D gene: .; CDR3 protein: CASSLAGRRETQYF; CDR3 DNA: TGTGCCAGCAGCTTAGCGGGGCGCCGAGAGACCCAGTACTTC
clone size: .; J gene: TRBJ1-1; V gene: TRBV4-3; D gene: .; CDR3 protein: CASSPALNTEAFF; CDR3 DNA: TGCGCCAGCAGCCCTGCGTTGAACACTGAAGCTTTCTTT
clone size: .; J gene: TRBJ2-7; V gene: TRBV18; D gene: .; CDR3 protein: CASSLFGSGEQYF; CDR3 DNA: TGTGCCAGCTCACTCTTTGGGTCTGGAGAGCAGTACTTC
clone size: few; J gene: TRBJ2-2; V gene: TRBV6-5; D gene: .; CDR3 protein: CASGQWAGELFF; CDR3 DNA: TGTGCCAGCGGGCAATGGGCCGGGGAGCTGTTTTTT
clone size: .; J gene: TRBJ2-1; V gene: TRBV5-4; D gene: .; CDR3 protein: CASSLAYNEQFF; CDR3 DNA: TGTGCCAGCAGCTTAGCTTATAATGAGCAGTTCTTC
clone size: .; J gene: TRBJ1-2; V gene: TRBV9; D gene: .; CDR3 protein: CASSEDRASYGYTF; CDR3 DNA: TGTGCCAGCAGCGAGGACCGAGCCTCTTATGGCTACACCTTC
clone size: few; J gene: TRBJ1-3; V gene: TRBV14; D gene: .; CDR3 protein: CASSPQRTASGNTIYF; CDR3 DNA: TGTGCCAGCAGCCCCCAACGGACAGCCTCTGGAAACACCATATATTTT
clone size: .; J gene: TRBJ2-2; V gene: TRBV7-9; D gene: TRBD1; CDR3 protein: CASSKRDVGQANTGELFF; CDR3 DNA: TGTGCCAGCAGCAAAAGGGATGTGGGACAGGCGAACACCGGGGAGCTGTTTTTT
clone size: .; J gene: TRBJ1-5; V gene: TRBV5-1; D gene: TRBD1; CDR3 protein: CASSPRAGGGQPQHF; CDR3 DNA: TGCGCCAGCAGCCCAAGGGCAGGGGGAGGTCAGCCCCAGCATTTT
clone size: .; J gene: TRBJ2-5; V gene: TRBV11-1; D gene: .; CDR3 protein: CASSFRSDSQETQYF; CDR3 DNA: TGTGCCAGCAGCTTCAGGAGCGACTCCCAAGAGACCCAGTACTTC
clone size: .; J gene: TRBJ2-7; V gene: TRBV7-8; D gene: .; CDR3 protein: CASSPRGTYEQYF; CDR3 DNA: TGTGCCAGCAGCCCGAGAGGAACCTACGAGCAGTACTTC
clone size: .; J gene: TRBJ2-2; V gene: TRBV9; D gene: .; CDR3 protein: CASSVASGELFF; CDR3 DNA: TGTGCCAGCAGCGTAGCTTCCGGGGAGCTGTTTTTT
clone size: .; J gene: TRBJ2-3; V gene: TRBV19; D gene: TRBD2; CDR3 protein: CASRRLAGTDTQYF; CDR3 DNA: TGTGCCAGTAGGAGGCTAGCGGGGACAGATACGCAGTATTTT
clone size: .; J gene: TRBJ1-5; V gene: TRBV30; D gene: TRBD1; CDR3 protein: CAWAGQGDNQPQHF; CDR3 DNA: TGTGCCTGGGCCGGACAGGGGGACAATCAGCCCCAGCATTTT
clone size: .; J gene: TRBJ2-6; V gene: TRBV7-9; D gene: .; CDR3 protein: CASSLGRGISGANVLTF; CDR3 DNA: TGTGCCAGCAGCTTGGGCCGTGGGATCTCTGGGGCCAACGTCCTGACTTTC
clone size: .; J gene: TRBJ2-5; V gene: TRBV29-1; D gene: .; CDR3 protein: CSFVAGGRGTQYF; CDR3 DNA: TGCAGCTTTGTTGCCGGGGGGCGAGGGACCCAGTACTTC
clone size: .; J gene: TRBJ1-2; V gene: TRBV28; D gene: .; CDR3 protein: CASSLVGSGHYGYTF; CDR3 DNA: TGTGCCAGCAGTTTAGTAGGTTCAGGGCACTATGGCTACACCTTC
clone size: .; J gene: TRBJ2-5; V gene: TRBV6-5; D gene: .; CDR3 protein: CASSKGAIIQETQYF; CDR3 DNA: TGTGCCAGCTCAAAAGGGGCTATCATACAAGAGACCCAGTACTTC
clone size: once; J gene: TRBJ1-5; V gene: TRBV7-2; D gene: .; CDR3 protein: CASSLAVNQPQHF; CDR3 DNA: TGTGCCAGCAGCTTAGCTGTAAATCAGCCCCAGCATTTT
clone size: .; J gene: TRBJ2-5; V gene: TRBV2; D gene: .; CDR3 protein: CASSFGQYQETQYF; CDR3 DNA: TGTGCCAGCAGTTTTGGACAGTACCAAGAGACCCAGTACTTC
clone size: .; J gene: TRBJ2-1; V gene: TRBV9; D gene: TRBD2; CDR3 protein: CASSVSGLAGDLHNEQFF; CDR3 DNA: TGTGCCAGCAGCGTATCGGGACTAGCGGGAGATCTCCACAATGAGCAGTTCTTC
clone size: .; J gene: TRBJ2-2; V gene: TRBV27; D gene: .; CDR3 protein: CASSLFGSIPGELFF; CDR3 DNA: TGTGCCAGCAGTTTATTTGGCAGCATCCCCGGGGAGCTGTTTTTT
clone size: .; J gene: TRBJ2-1; V gene: TRBV24-1; D gene: TRBD2; CDR3 protein: CATSHDGIAGMVF; CDR3 DNA: TGTGCCACCAGCCACGACGGAATAGCGGGAATGGTCTTC
clone size: .; J gene: TRBJ1-5; V gene: TRBV5-1; D gene: TRBD1; CDR3 protein: CASSLAAGTGPYSNQPQHF; CDR3 DNA: TGCGCCAGCAGCTTGGCAGCTGGGACAGGGCCATATAGCAATCAGCCCCAGCATTTT
clone size: few; J gene: TRBJ1-6; V gene: TRBV27; D gene: TRBD1; CDR3 protein: CASSLRQGGHSPLHF; CDR3 DNA: TGTGCCAGCAGTTTAAGACAGGGAGGACATTCACCCCTCCACTTT